The 16 T cell receptor beta chains below come from one sample, sequenced in a study of OX40 agonist ivuxolimab in advanced cancers. TCRdb keeps only in-frame clones here, not all; method: immunoSEQ multiplex PCR. The sample holds about 59,000 clones, around 87% seen once. The sequences come from CD4+ or CD8+ T cells sorted from blood, collected in a trial of the OX40 agonist ivuxolimab. Receptors were obtained from an adult with an advanced solid tumor such as melanoma, head and neck, liver or kidney cancer.

The chain joins TRBV19 to TRBJ2-1; D unresolved. Per germline, CDR1 LNHDA and CDR2 SQIVND (reference sequence). The V and J ends lost 5 bases and 7 bases respectively, with 12 bases between them. This CDR3 has 13 amino acids. CDR3 residues: CASSGSHGNEQFF. Here the CDR3 DNA reads TGTGCCAGTAGTGGCTCTCATGGGAATGAGCAGTTCTTC.

The chain combines TRBV6-6 with TRBJ2-1, with TRBD2 as a possible D gene (6 bases). This CDR3 region has 14 residues. Trimming cost V 3 bases and J 7 bases, with 13 bases left between them. Germline V gene sequence: CDR1 MNHNY, CDR2 SVGAGI (reference sequence). This chain's CDR3 is CASSYRERVNEQFF. The CDR3 DNA sequence: TGTGCCAGCAGTTATAGGGAGCGGGTGAATGAGCAGTTCTTC.

CDR3 coding DNA: TGTGCCAGCAGTTCCCGGGACAGACCTCGGGTGCCCCAGCATTTT. Amino acid sequence: CASSSRDRPRVPQHF. The V call is TRBV28, the J call TRBJ1-5; TRBD1 matches 7 bases. Germline values: CDR1 MDHEN, CDR2 SYDVKM. The V segment lost 4 bases and the J segment 9 bases; nucleotides outside the gene matches: 12. The CDR3 covers 15 residues.

The chain is built from TRBV7-8 and TRBJ2-2; no definite D call. In germline, CDR1 is SGHVS, CDR2 FQNEAQ. This CDR3 spans 12 amino acids. Trimming left V 3 bases short and J 2 bases short, with 1 base between. Written as DNA, the CDR3 is TGTGCCAGCAGCTTTAACACCGGGGAGCTGTTTTTT. Its protein is CASSFNTGELFF.

This chain joins TRBV4-3 and TRBJ1-2; D unresolved. Per the germline V gene, CDR1 is LGHNA and CDR2 is YSLEER. V was clipped by 3 bases and J by 7 bases, with 15 bases between them. There are 14 residues in the CDR3. This chain's CDR3 is CASSHGSLLSGYTF. In DNA, the CDR3 is TGCGCCAGCAGCCACGGTTCGCTGTTATCTGGCTACACCTTC.

The gene calls are TRBV11-2 and TRBJ2-7; D is perhaps TRBD1 (6 bases). Germline V lookup: CDR1 SGHAT, CDR2 FQNNGV. V was pared by 6 bases and J by 5 bases, with 17 bases between. The CDR3 is made up of 14 amino acids. The CDR3 coding sequence is TGTGCCAGCAGTCGTCTCCAGGGGAGAAACGAGCAGTACTTC. It is translated as CASSRLQGRNEQYF.

The J gene is TRBJ1-6, the V gene TRBV7-8, with a tentative D call TRBD1 (6 bases). Germline CDR1 is SGHVS and CDR2 is FQNEAQ. The CDR3 is made up of 17 amino acids. V lost 7 bases, J lost 7 bases, and 23 bases lay in between. The CDR3 nucleotides are TGTGCCAGCACAACCCCCAGGACACCCAGGGGCAATTCACCCCTCCACTTT. This gives the protein CASTTPRTPRGNSPLHF.

The CDR3 sequence: CASGSIPYEQYF. In DNA, the CDR3 is TGTGCCAGCGGCAGTATTCCCTACGAGCAGTACTTC. The J gene is TRBJ2-7, the V gene TRBV28, with D unclear. This CDR3 spans 12 amino acids. V lost 8 bases and J 2 bases, leaving 10 bases between the germline ends. The germline V gene has CDR1 MDHEN and CDR2 SYDVKM.

The V and J genes are TRBV5-3 and TRBJ2-5; TRBD1 agrees at 9 bases. TRBV5-3 belongs to the ORF category, with a function that is uncertain. J gave up 4 bases and V 1 base, and 14 bases lay outside the gene matches. The CDR3 contains 18 residues. Here the CDR3 DNA reads TGTGCCAGAAGCTTGAGAAATGCCGGGACAGGGATAGGAGAGACCCAGTACTTC. This encodes CARSLRNAGTGIGETQYF.

The chain employs TRBV7-9 and TRBJ2-3; D is ambiguous. The CDR3 runs to 11 residues. Per the germline V gene, CDR1 is SEHNR and CDR2 is FQNEAQ (reference sequence). V was pared by 5 bases and J by 4 bases, with 4 bases between. In DNA, the CDR3 is TGTGCCAGCAGCCAATCAGATACGCAGTATTTT. It translates to CASSQSDTQYF.

The rearrangement joins TRBV27 to TRBJ2-1; D is possibly TRBD2 (10 bases). This CDR3 spans 17 amino acids. V lost 6 bases, J lost 8 bases, and 26 bases lay in between. Germline-derived CDR1 and CDR2 are MNHEY and SMNVEV (reference sequence). CDR3 nucleotide sequence: TGTGCCAGCAGGAAGGAGGGACAGGGACTAGCGAGGGATGAGCAGTTCTTC. Residues: CASRKEGQGLARDEQFF.

This chain uses TRBV30 with TRBJ2-7; 7 bases line up with TRBD1. From germline, CDR1 is GTSNPN and CDR2 SVGIG (reference sequence). The CDR3 extends over 16 amino acids. Trimming took 0 bases from V and 0 from J; bases not matched to a gene: 8. CDR3 residues: CAWSVGRDRISYEQYF. DNA of the CDR3: TGTGCCTGGAGTGTAGGTCGGGACAGAATCTCCTACGAGCAGTACTTC.

The chain uses TRBV28 and TRBJ1-2; D might be TRBD1 (6 bases). Germline lookup yields CDR1 MDHEN and CDR2 SYDVKM. The CDR3 extends over 15 amino acids. V was cut by 2 bases and J by 4 bases, with 14 bases left in between. The CDR3 bases are TGTGCCAGCAGTTTAGGACAGAGCAGAGGCTATGGCTACACCTTC. Encoded protein: CASSLGQSRGYGYTF.

This chain links TRBV5-1 with TRBJ2-3; TRBD2 agrees at 12 bases. V was pared by 0 bases and J by 0 bases, with 5 bases of the junction left unmatched. Looked up from germline, CDR1 is SGHRS and CDR2 is YFSETQ. This CDR3 comprises 18 residues. In DNA, the CDR3 is TGCGCCAGCAGCTTGGGGACTAGCGGGAAAGCTAGCACAGATACGCAGTATTTT. Amino acids: CASSLGTSGKASTDTQYF.

V usage is TRBV5-1 and J usage is TRBJ2-1, with D possibly matching TRBD2 (6 bases). Germline V lookup: CDR1 SGHRS, CDR2 YFSETQ. Trimming took 2 bases from V and 4 from J, leaving 10 bases between them. The length of the CDR3 is 14 residues. The CDR3 DNA reads TGCGCCAGCAGCTTAGGGACTCCTTACAATGAGCAGTTCTTC. Translated: CASSLGTPYNEQFF.

This clone was counted once. This rearrangement joins TRBV30 to TRBJ2-1, with 14 bases matching TRBD2. The CDR3 is 13 residues long. Per germline, CDR1 GTSNPN and CDR2 SVGIG (reference sequence). The V and J ends lost 5 bases and 11 bases, in that order; junction bases with no gene match: 5. CDR3 sequence: CAWGTSGRRKQFF. The DNA for the CDR3 is TGTGCCTGGGGGACTAGCGGGAGACGGAAGCAGTTCTTC.